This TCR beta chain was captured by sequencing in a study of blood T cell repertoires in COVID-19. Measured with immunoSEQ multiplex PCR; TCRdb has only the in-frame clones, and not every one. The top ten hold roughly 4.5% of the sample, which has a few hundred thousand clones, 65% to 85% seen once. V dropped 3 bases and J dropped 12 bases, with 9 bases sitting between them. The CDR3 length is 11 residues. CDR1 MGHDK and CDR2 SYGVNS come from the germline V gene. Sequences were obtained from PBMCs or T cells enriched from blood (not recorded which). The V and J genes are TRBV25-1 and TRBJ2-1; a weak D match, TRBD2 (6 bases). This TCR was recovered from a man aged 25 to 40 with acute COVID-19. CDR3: CASSDAGRQFF. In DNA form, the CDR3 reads TGTGCCAGCAGTGACGCGGGGAGGCAGTTCTTC.